Below, 12 T cell receptor beta chains from the same sample are listed, as sequenced in a study of cytomegalovirus exposure and HLA in healthy donors. The study ran its PCR with 60 Vbeta and 13 Jbeta primers. Sequencing used immunoSEQ multiplex PCR; TCRdb keeps in-frame clones, though not all of them. The sample lists 95,000 to 150,000 clones, approximately 80% occurring once. The sequenced sample was PBMCs. The receptors shown here come from a human donor in good health.

This clone was recorded once. This chain links TRBV10-3 with TRBJ2-7; D possibly corresponds to TRBD1 (5 bases). Per the germline V gene, CDR1 is ENHRY and CDR2 is SYGVKD. V was shortened by 5 bases and J by 3 bases, with 14 bases between the two germline ends. CDR3 length: 14 amino acids. CDR3 sequence (DNA): TGTGCCATCAGTTCCGACAGTTCCTACTACGAGCAGTACTTC. This codes for CAISSDSSYYEQYF.

This chain joins TRBV6-1 and TRBJ2-1; TRBD2 agrees at 13 bases. Germline V gene lookup returns CDR1 MNHNS and CDR2 SASEGT. The CDR3 extends over 15 amino acids. J was trimmed by 7 bases and V by 6 bases; bases with no gene match: 6. The CDR3 loop is CASSARTSGSNEQFF. Here the CDR3 DNA reads TGTGCCAGCAGCGCCCGGACTAGCGGGAGTAATGAGCAGTTCTTC.

This clone was observed a few times. The V call is TRBV30, the J call TRBJ1-1; D might be TRBD1 (6 bases). Trimming stripped 1 base from V and 0 bases from J, with 9 bases between. Germline CDR1 reads GTSNPN; CDR2 reads SVGIG (reference sequence). The CDR3 is made up of 14 amino acids. The CDR3 region has the DNA TGTGCCTGGAGTGGGACAGCGTTGAACACTGAAGCTTTCTTT. Translation: CAWSGTALNTEAFF.

The rearrangement links TRBV11-3 to TRBJ2-7, with 13 positions matching TRBD2. CDR1 and CDR2 from the germline V gene are SGHNT and YENEEA. The CDR3 covers 18 residues. V shed 3 bases and J 3 bases; nucleotides not matched to a gene: 11. This CDR3 reads CASSFLRTSGSGGYEQYF. Here the CDR3 DNA reads TGTGCCAGCAGCTTCCTCCGGACTAGCGGGAGTGGGGGCTACGAGCAGTACTTC. The variable domain in full, with the rest retrieved from reference TRBV11-3 and TRBJ2-7, is EAGVVQSPRYKIIEKKQPVAFWCNPISGHNTLYWYLQNLGQGPELLIRYENEEAVDDSQLPKDRFSAERLKGVDSTLKIQPAELGDSAVYLCASSFLRTSGSGGYEQYFGPGTRLTVT.

The chain links TRBV15 to TRBJ2-1; 15 nucleotides line up with TRBD2. V lost 8 bases and J lost 9; bases outside the gene matches: 8. The CDR3 contains 15 residues. Germline values: CDR1 LNHNV, CDR2 YYDKDF (reference sequence). The CDR3 spells CATRGTSGRNGEQFF. CDR3 coding DNA: TGTGCCACCCGTGGGACTAGCGGGAGGAATGGTGAGCAGTTCTTC.

The chain links TRBV7-9 to TRBJ1-1, with a weak D call TRBD1 (5 bases). The CDR3 length is 14 residues. Germline CDR1 reads SEHNR; CDR2 reads FQNEAQ (reference sequence). The V end lost 1 base, the J end lost 6 bases, and 12 bases lay between the germline ends. The CDR3 region has the DNA TGTGCCAGCAGCTTAGAACAGACAGTCTCTGAAGCTTTCTTT. This sequence encodes CASSLEQTVSEAFF.

The genes are TRBV27 and TRBJ2-7, with 10 bases fitting TRBD2. Germline loops: CDR1 MNHEY, CDR2 SMNVEV (reference sequence). After removal of 5 bases from V and 7 bases from J, the junction contained 5 bases not matched to a gene. The CDR3 length is 13 residues. The CDR3 is CASSPETSGEQYF. Here the CDR3 DNA reads TGTGCCAGCAGTCCTGAGACTAGCGGGGAGCAGTACTTC.

This clone has a handful of counts. This chain uses TRBV19 with TRBJ2-2; no clear D. V lost 4 bases and J lost 4, with 13 bases in between. Germline loops: CDR1 LNHDA, CDR2 SQIVND (reference sequence). This CDR3 is built from 15 residues. Written as DNA, the CDR3 is TGTGCCAGTAGTAGTGTCCTGCAGGCCACCGGGGAGCTGTTTTTT. This codes for CASSSVLQATGELFF.

This clone was found a few times. The chain employs TRBV5-4 and TRBJ1-1; no definite D call. The CDR3 spans 16 residues. CDR1 and CDR2 (germline): SGHNT, YYREEE (reference sequence). V was trimmed by 0 bases and J by 1 base, leaving 13 bases between them. CDR3 amino acids: CASSLGAPRGNTEAFF. The CDR3 DNA follows: TGTGCCAGCAGCTTGGGGGCTCCTCGGGGGAACACTGAAGCTTTCTTT.

The genes are TRBV4-1 and TRBJ2-1, with D possibly TRBD2 on 6 matching bases. Trimming removed 0 bases from V and 5 bases from J, with 17 bases in between. Germline loops: CDR1 MGHRA, CDR2 YSYEKL. The CDR3 runs 17 residues. The CDR3 nucleotides are TGCGCCAGCAGCCAAGACCGGTACAGGACTACCCACAATGAGCAGTTCTTC. The encoded protein is CASSQDRYRTTHNEQFF.

This chain uses TRBV20-1 with TRBJ1-2; TRBD1 is a possible D gene (6 bases). V was clipped by 2 bases and J by 10 bases, with 11 bases between them. The germline V gene has CDR1 DFQATT and CDR2 SNEGSKA (reference sequence). This CDR3 is built from 11 residues. In DNA form, the CDR3 reads TGCAGTGCTAGATGGACAGCGGTCTACACCTTC. As protein: CSARWTAVYTF.

The chain uses TRBV10-3 and TRBJ1-1; D unclear. V lost 3 bases and J lost 6, with 11 bases in between. Germline V gives CDR1 ENHRY, CDR2 SYGVKD. CDR3 length equals 13 residues. CDR3 protein: CAISDSTKAEAFF. The DNA for the CDR3 is TGTGCCATCAGTGATTCGACAAAAGCTGAAGCTTTCTTT.